Included here is one T cell receptor beta chain sequence, with context. This clone has more than one count but fewer than ten. Its antigen target is currently unknown. Base-call qualities are not available, and no considerably larger clone is one nucleotide away. This sample was taken from a study of blood T cell repertoires in COVID-19 (TCRdb year 2020). Background on the whole study: Collaborator samples came from the United States, Italy and Spain and covered acute and convalescent phases of COVID-19. The prospective study material was composed of cDNA or gDNA derived from T cells, B-cell-depleted T cells, or PBMCs. Deeply sampled blood TCRbeta repertoires from subjects exposed to, actively infected with, or recovered from COVID-19 were included in the dataset. The repertoires were released in a freely available public database intended as a resource for research on the immune response to SARS-CoV-2. The samples were drawn from the first 160 participants of the ongoing ImmuneRACE study and from 1,254 subjects provided by 6 global collaborators. Nearly every sample came with metadata listing a de-identified subject ID, COVID-19 status, age in years and sex. HLA class I and class II types, where available, came from metadata supplied by the sample provider rather than from assay-based typing. The paper's findings and limits, for the study overall: The amount of clinical and demographic metadata varied by source and participant and was provided uncurated.

Each collaborating institution followed its own protocols to collect whole blood in K2EDTA tubes. Collaborator samples were shipped for TCRbeta analysis as frozen whole blood, isolated PBMCs, or DNA extracted from either sample type. Germline trimming: 4 bases from V, 0 bases from J; junction bases outside gene matches: 3. Taken from cysteine to phenylalanine, the CDR3 has 15 residues. CDR3 DNA is the only sequence kept; it has 45 bases, read in frame from the first base. Taken from the germline V gene, the CDR1 and CDR2 loops are KGHSH and LQKENI. The immunoSEQ Assay, a bias-controlled multiplex PCR, was used to amplify TCRbeta CDR3 regions from genomic DNA. In the source study's methods: Nucleated cell counts per sample were estimated from amplification of reference gene primers within the assay. Sequence reads were collapsed and filtered to measure the absolute abundance of every unique TCRbeta CDR3 rearrangement. For each sample, productive Simpson clonality was calculated as the square root of Simpson's diversity index over productive rearrangements. Held by TCRdb, this immuneACCESS table contains in-frame sequences only and omits some clones. Under half of the omission traces to an unresolved V gene where checked; the cause of the rest is unknown. V and J calls and clone size follow that table, whereas D and trimming were derived from the DNA. This sample is represented by tens of thousands of clones; roughly three quarters of them were singletons. About 16% of the sample goes to the ten largest clones.

The clonotype originates from a man in his sixties or seventies with active or convalescent COVID-19. The sample comprised peripheral blood. The chain couples TRBV18 to TRBJ1-3; 7 bases in between match TRBD1. The sequence in DNA is TGTGCCAGCTCACTAGGGGACAGCTCTGGAAACACCATATATTTT. Its amino acids are CASSLGDSSGNTIYF. Beyond the CDR3, the reference TRBV18 and TRBJ1-3 genes provide the residues; the full variable domain reads: NAGVMQNPRHLVRRRGQEARLRCSPMKGHSHVYWYRQLPEEGLKFMVYLQKENIIDESGMPKERFSAEFPKEGPSILRIQQVVRGDSAAYFCASSLGDSSGNTIYFGEGSWLTVV.